One and the same sample provided the 18 T cell receptor beta chains below, sequenced in a study of blood T cell repertoires in COVID-19. The protocol was immunoSEQ multiplex PCR, while the TCRdb copy is restricted to in-frame clones and leaves out a portion. The sample lists approximately 280,000 clones, more than 80% occurring once. Material for sequencing was peripheral blood. The receptors originated from a woman younger than 45 with COVID-19, enrolled during active disease.

This chain connects TRBV5-8 to TRBJ2-7; the D is unclear. Trimming left V 2 bases short and J 6 bases short, with 12 bases between. Germline V gene lookup returns CDR1 SGHTS and CDR2 YDEGEE. The CDR3 is 13 amino acids. The CDR3 bases are TGTGCCAGCAGCTTAAGGCTCCGCGGCGAGCAGTACTTC. This gives the protein CASSLRLRGEQYF.

The V gene is TRBV25-1, the J gene TRBJ1-1; TRBD1 agrees at 7 bases. This CDR3 has 15 residues. V shed 4 bases, J shed 6 bases, and the junction held 11 bases outside the gene matches. Germline CDR1 is MGHDK and CDR2 is SYGVNS. CDR3 nucleotides: TGTGCCAGCAGTGGCCAGACCCCTACAGGGGCTGAAGCTTTCTTT. Residues: CASSGQTPTGAEAFF.

The V and J genes are TRBV7-2 and TRBJ2-3, with D possibly TRBD2 on 5 matching bases. Germline V gene sequence: CDR1 SGHTA, CDR2 FQGNSA. Trimming removed 5 bases from V and 1 base from J, with 7 bases in between. The CDR3 is 13 amino acids. The CDR3 spells CASSPGGTDTQYF. The CDR3 region has the DNA TGTGCCAGCAGCCCCGGGGGCACAGATACGCAGTATTTT.

The V call is TRBV18, the J call TRBJ1-1; D gene unclear. CDR1 is KGHSH, CDR2 LQKENI, per germline. The CDR3 extends over 15 amino acids. With 6 bases removed from V and 1 base from J, the gap between germline ends came to 15 bases. As DNA, the CDR3 is TGTGCCAGCTCCCTCCGCAGTGGGCCGAACACTGAAGCTTTCTTT. It specifies CASSLRSGPNTEAFF.

The chain combines TRBV6-2 or TRBV6-3 with TRBJ1-6; D unclear. Trimming removed 6 bases at V and 5 bases at J, with 8 bases between. The CDR3 contains 13 residues. CDR1 is MNHEY, CDR2 SVGEGT, per germline. CDR3 coding DNA: TGTGCCAGCAGCCGCGGCGATAATTCACCCCTCCACTTT. Translated, it gives CASSRGDNSPLHF.

V usage is TRBV2 and J usage is TRBJ2-4; no clear D gene. The CDR3 has 12 amino acids. The germline CDR1 and CDR2 sequences are SNHLY and FYNNEI. Trimming removed 3 bases at V and 7 bases at J, with 7 bases between. Written as DNA, the CDR3 is TGTGCCAGCAGTGAGCCCACTAACATTCAGTACTTC. It specifies CASSEPTNIQYF. Full variable domain (remainder filled in from reference TRBV2 and TRBJ2-4): EPEVTQTPSHQVTQMGQEVILRCVPISNHLYFYWYRQILGQKVEFLVSFYNNEISEKSEIFDDQFSVERPDGSNFTLKIRSTKLEDSAMYFCASSEPTNIQYFGAGTRLSVL.

This clone has only a few counts. V is TRBV7-9 and J is TRBJ2-7; the match to TRBD2 covers 12 bases. Germline CDR1 reads SEHNR; CDR2 reads FQNEAQ (reference sequence). The CDR3 spans 15 residues. Trimming took 5 bases from V and 6 from J; bases not matched to a gene: 8. Here the CDR3 DNA reads TGTGCCAGCAGCCAGAGACTAGCGGGAGCGATCGAGCAGTACTTC. This gives the protein CASSQRLAGAIEQYF.

Here the CDR3 reads CASSSSGGLRGVGGYTF. The CDR3 nucleotides read TGTGCCAGCTCCAGCTCCGGTGGGCTCCGGGGGGTTGGGGGCTACACCTTC. The V call is TRBV3-1 (or the pseudogene TRBV3-2), the J call TRBJ1-2, with D tentatively TRBD1 (5 bases). Trimming left V 8 bases short and J 8 bases short, with 30 bases between. The germline V gene encodes CDR1 LGHDT and CDR2 YNNKEL (reference sequence). The CDR3 sequence is 17 residues long.

This chain uses TRBV7-9 with TRBJ1-1; D is uncertain. The CDR3 has 11 amino acids. Germline V gene lookup returns CDR1 SEHNR and CDR2 FQNEAQ (reference sequence). Trimming shortened V by 8 bases and J by 8 bases, and 12 bases separated the two germline ends. The CDR3 region is CASSRSREAFF. CDR3 nucleotide sequence: TGTGCCAGCTCCAGGTCTAGGGAAGCTTTCTTT.

This chain links TRBV28 with TRBJ2-2; D may be TRBD1 (6 bases). Germline V CDR1 and CDR2: MDHEN, SYDVKM. V shed 7 bases and J shed 3 bases, with 9 bases lying between them. This CDR3 region has 13 residues. In DNA, the CDR3 is TGTGCCAGCACTCGACAGGACACCGGGGAGCTGTTTTTT. Translated, it gives CASTRQDTGELFF.

This clone was recorded a few times. The chain links TRBV19 to TRBJ2-1; 7 positions match TRBD2. The CDR3 loop spans 13 amino acids. The germline V gene has CDR1 LNHDA and CDR2 SQIVND (reference sequence). The V gene end was trimmed by 7 bases and the J gene end by 6 bases; junction bases not matched to a gene: 6. The CDR3 sequence: CASTSGNINEQFF. The DNA for the CDR3 is TGTGCCAGTACAAGCGGGAACATCAATGAGCAGTTCTTC. The full variable domain, its missing parts supplied by reference TRBV19 and TRBJ2-1, is DGGITQSPKYLFRKEGQNVTLSCEQNLNHDAMYWYRQDPGQGLRLIYYSQIVNDFQKGDIAEGYSVSREKKESFPLTVTSAQKNPTAFYLCASTSGNINEQFFGPGTRLTVL.

As regards this clone: Different DNA sequences within this sample yield the same CDR3. The chain has TRBV28 and TRBJ1-5; D possibly corresponds to TRBD1 (5 bases). Trimming left V 4 bases short and J 6 bases short, with 7 bases between. Per the germline V gene, CDR1 is MDHEN and CDR2 is SYDVKM. The CDR3 contains 12 residues. The CDR3 bases are TGTGCCAGCAGTTCTCAGGGTCAGCCCCAGCATTTT. Translating gives CASSSQGQPQHF.

The chain recombines TRBV6-1 with TRBJ2-7, with a weak D call TRBD2 (5 bases). This CDR3 region has 14 residues. CDR1 and CDR2 from the germline V gene are MNHNS and SASEGT. V lost 0 bases and J 3 bases, leaving 9 bases between the germline ends. Here the CDR3 reads CASSEARVNYEQYF. The CDR3 DNA is TGTGCCAGCAGTGAAGCGAGGGTAAACTACGAGCAGTACTTC.

The V and J genes are TRBV19 and TRBJ1-4; D gene uncertain. The CDR3 contains 11 residues. The germline gives CDR1 LNHDA, CDR2 SQIVND (reference sequence). Trimming removed 5 bases from V and 6 bases from J, with 4 bases in between. The CDR3, as DNA: TGTGCCAGTAGTGGCCATGAAAAACTGTTTTTT. It specifies CASSGHEKLFF.

V gene TRBV5-6 combines with J gene TRBJ1-5, with 10 bases fitting TRBD1. J gave up 4 bases and V 4 bases, and 5 bases lay outside the gene matches. CDR1 is SGHDT, CDR2 YYEEEE, per germline. CDR3 size: 15 residues. In DNA form, the CDR3 reads TGTGCCAGCAGCATAGGACAGGGGGGGAATCAGCCCCAGCATTTT. Translation: CASSIGQGGNQPQHF.

This clone was detected a few times. V gene TRBV30 combines with J gene TRBJ1-1, with D unresolved. Looked up from germline, CDR1 is GTSNPN and CDR2 is SVGIG (reference sequence). The CDR3 loop spans 13 amino acids. V lost 3 bases and J 1 base, leaving 9 bases between the germline ends. CDR3 DNA sequence: TGTGCCTGGAGACCTGCAGGGAACACTGAAGCTTTCTTT. This sequence encodes CAWRPAGNTEAFF. Complete variable domain (other parts from reference TRBV30 and TRBJ1-1): SQTIHQWPATLVQPVGSPLSLECTVEGTSNPNLYWYRQAAGRGLQLLFYSVGIGQISSEVPQNLSASRPQDRQFILSSKKLLLSDSGFYLCAWRPAGNTEAFFGQGTRLTVV.

The chain combines TRBV4-1 with TRBJ2-7, with TRBD1 matching 7 bases. Germline values: CDR1 MGHRA, CDR2 YSYEKL. CDR3 size: 14 residues. Trimming removed 3 bases from V and 6 bases from J; junction bases left unmatched: 8. Here the CDR3 reads CASSHDRVTAEQYF. DNA for the CDR3: TGCGCCAGCAGCCACGACAGGGTGACGGCCGAGCAGTACTTC.

The genes are TRBV2 and TRBJ2-2; 9 bases match TRBD2. The CDR3 length is 18 residues. J was trimmed by 4 bases and V by 4 bases; bases with no gene match: 13. CDR1 is SNHLY, CDR2 FYNNEI, per germline. The CDR3 bases are TGTGCCAGCAGTGGCCAATACGGGACTAGCTTGAGCACCGGGGAGCTGTTTTTT. Its protein product is CASSGQYGTSLSTGELFF.